This T cell receptor beta chain was obtained from a study of somatic mutations in cytotoxic T cells in rheumatoid arthritis. As for the study in general: Including V beta1+ cells that were sequenced for TCRB, some T-cell populations stained with V beta antibodies were flow-sorted at nearly 100% purity. Whole-study results and caveats: A rise in CD8+ clonality with age was seen in rheumatoid arthritis patients but not in healthy controls. About an eighth of the roughly 60 patients had a largest CD8+ clone above 20% of CD8+ cells.

Generated by immunoSEQ multiplex PCR, the TCRdb table keeps only in-frame clones and is missing some. The table lists just under 7,500 clones, 87% of them singletons. For this clone: The target antigen is unknown.

The CDR3 is 11 residues long. Germline CDR1 reads MNHNS; CDR2 reads SASEGT. Input material: CD8+ T cells sorted from blood. This clonotype originated in a man in his forties or fifties with rheumatoid arthritis. The V gene is TRBV6-1, the J gene TRBJ2-5; D is unclear. The J call is uncertain, as TRBJ2-7 better fits the DNA end. This CDR3 reads CASTGYYEQYF. CDR3 in DNA: TGTGCCAGCACAGGCTATTACGAGCAGTACTTC.